A single sample is the source of the 32 T cell receptor beta chains below, sequenced in a study of blood T cell repertoires in COVID-19 (dated by TCRdb to the early 2020s). The method was the immunoSEQ multiplex PCR assay. Held by TCRdb, this immuneACCESS table contains in-frame sequences only and omits some clones. Under half of the omission traces to an unresolved V gene where checked; the cause of the rest is unknown. The sample yields roughly 97,000 clones; less than 90% were counted once. The ten most abundant clones make up about 5.1% of the sample. Input material: peripheral blood. Source of these receptors: a human donor in a cohort sampled during active COVID-19.

The V call is TRBV19, the J call TRBJ1-2, with 7 nucleotides matching TRBD1. The CDR3 contains 14 residues. V lost 7 bases and J lost 6; bases outside the gene matches: 11. CDR1 is LNHDA, CDR2 SQIVND, per germline (reference sequence). The CDR3 here is CASTRDRAGDGYTF. The CDR3 nucleotides read TGTGCCAGTACCCGAGACAGGGCCGGGGATGGCTACACCTTC.

The rearrangement uses TRBV29-1 and TRBJ2-1, with 10 positions matching TRBD1. The CDR3 spans 14 residues. Trimming at V came to 8 bases and at J to 5 bases, leaving 9 bases not matched to a gene. From germline, CDR1 is SQVTM and CDR2 ANQGSEA. Here the CDR3 reads CSIWDRGLNNEQFF. The CDR3, as DNA: TGCAGCATATGGGACAGGGGATTAAACAATGAGCAGTTCTTC.

The chain recombines TRBV21-1 with TRBJ2-2; no check of the table's D call, TRBD2, against the DNA was made. TRBV21-1 is assigned pseudogene status. CDR3 length: 16 amino acids. CDR3 residues: CATSCLPGSDTGELFF. The CDR3 DNA sequence: TGTGCCACCTCTTGTCTGCCGGGGAGCGACACCGGGGAGCTGTTTTTT.

The chain joins TRBV11-2 to TRBJ2-7, with 8 bases identical to TRBD2. Germline CDR1 is SGHAT and CDR2 is FQNNGV. The CDR3 totals 16 residues. V lost 5 bases to trimming and J lost 4 bases; unmatched junction nucleotides: 13. This chain's CDR3 is CASSPVRRTSGYEQYF. In DNA form, the CDR3 reads TGTGCCAGCAGCCCCGTCCGTCGAACTAGCGGTTACGAGCAGTACTTC. Combining the CDR3 with reference TRBV11-2 and TRBJ2-7 gives the whole variable domain EAGVAQSPRYKIIEKRQSVAFWCNPISGHATLYWYQQILGQGPKLLIQFQNNGVVDDSQLPKDRFSAERLKGVDSTLKIQPAKLEDSAVYLCASSPVRRTSGYEQYFGPGTRLTVT.

In this sample, this clone turned up once. The chain uses TRBV4-2 and TRBJ2-7; 9 nucleotides line up with TRBD2. CDR1 is LGHNA, CDR2 YNFKEQ, per germline. J gave up 0 bases and V 1 base, and 1 base lay outside the gene matches. This CDR3 has 15 amino acids. The CDR3 nucleotides are TGTGCCAGCAGCCAAGGTAGCGGGGGCTCCTACGAGCAGTACTTC. Translation gives CASSQGSGGSYEQYF.

This rearrangement joins TRBV12-5 to TRBJ2-2; D may be TRBD2 (6 bases). The germline V gene has CDR1 LGHNT and CDR2 FRNRAP. V was pared by 3 bases and J by 4 bases, with 24 bases between. The CDR3 extends over 19 amino acids. Here the CDR3 reads CASGFSRGGFPKGTGELFF. CDR3 nucleotide sequence: TGTGCTAGTGGTTTCTCAAGGGGAGGTTTCCCGAAGGGCACCGGGGAGCTGTTTTTT.

This clone was seen a handful of times. This chain's CDR3 is CAWRIDRNYEQYF. DNA of the CDR3: TGTGCCTGGAGAATAGACAGAAACTACGAGCAGTACTTC. V usage is TRBV30 and J usage is TRBJ2-7, with D possibly TRBD1 on 5 matching bases. This CDR3 is 13 amino acids long. V was pared by 3 bases and J by 3 bases, with 12 bases between. In germline, CDR1 is GTSNPN, CDR2 SVGIG (reference sequence).

The gene calls are TRBV2 and TRBJ1-6; 7 bases are shared with TRBD1. V was clipped by 2 bases and J by 2 bases; unmatched bases: 6. Germline assignment: CDR1 SNHLY and CDR2 FYNNEI. The CDR3 is 17 amino acids. The CDR3 loop is CASSERQGVPYNSPLHF. CDR3 bases: TGTGCCAGCAGTGAACGACAGGGAGTGCCCTATAATTCACCCCTCCACTTT.

The V and J genes are TRBV28 and TRBJ2-5; D may be TRBD2 (6 bases). CDR3 size: 16 residues. V lost 1 base to trimming and J lost 4 bases, with 16 bases between them. Germline values: CDR1 MDHEN, CDR2 SYDVKM. DNA of the CDR3: TGTGCCAGCAGTTTATTGGGTCTGGGGGGTGGAGAGACCCAGTACTTC. It is translated as CASSLLGLGGGETQYF.

J is TRBJ2-2 and V is TRBV7-9; D is uncertain. The CDR3 is 14 residues long. Germline loops: CDR1 SEHNR, CDR2 FQNEAQ (reference sequence). Between the trimmed V and J ends, which lost 1 base and 6 bases, there was a span of 9 bases. The CDR3: CASSLVESAGELFF. DNA of the CDR3: TGTGCCAGCAGCTTAGTGGAGTCCGCCGGGGAGCTGTTTTTT.

V gene TRBV6-4 combines with J gene TRBJ2-7, with a weak D call TRBD2 (7 bases). Germline CDR1 is MRHNA and CDR2 is SNTAGT. V was clipped by 3 bases and J by 4 bases, with 10 bases between them. This CDR3 comprises 13 residues. CDR3 bases: TGTGCCAGCAGTGAAAGGGGGGGGTACGAGCAGTACTTC. Translating it yields CASSERGGYEQYF.

This chain joins TRBV7-3 and TRBJ1-6, with D possibly being TRBD1 (5 bases). Trimming left V 5 bases short and J 7 bases short, with 18 bases between. Germline-derived CDR1 and CDR2 are SGHTA and FQGTGA. The CDR3 length is 16 residues. CDR3 sequence reads: CASSLNPGTGNSPLHF. The CDR3 region has the DNA TGTGCCAGCAGCCTCAACCCAGGGACTGGGAATTCACCCCTCCACTTT.

The chain combines TRBV3-1 (or the pseudogene TRBV3-2) with TRBJ2-2; the match to TRBD1 covers 9 bases. This CDR3 has 16 residues. The germline CDR1 and CDR2 sequences are LGHDT and YNNKEL (reference sequence). With 1 base clipped from V and 4 bases from J, the junction kept 4 bases outside the gene matches. DNA for the CDR3: TGTGCCAGCAGCCAAGGGACAGGGGCGGCCACCGGGGAGCTGTTTTTT. Its translation is CASSQGTGAATGELFF.

This clone came up once. The V and J genes are TRBV27 and TRBJ2-1; TRBD1 matches at 7 bases. Trimming removed 7 bases from V and 8 bases from J; junction bases left unmatched: 11. This CDR3 is 14 amino acids long. Germline CDR1 is MNHEY and CDR2 is SMNVEV (reference sequence). Here the CDR3 DNA reads TGTGCCAGCAAGCGTCCGACAGGGCTGGATGAGCAGTTCTTC. It codes for CASKRPTGLDEQFF.

V is TRBV19 and J is TRBJ2-7; 7 bases map to TRBD1. The CDR3 length is 15 residues. Germline loops: CDR1 LNHDA, CDR2 SQIVND (reference sequence). J was trimmed by 3 bases and V by 0 bases; bases with no gene match: 5. The DNA of the CDR3 is TGTGCCAGTAGTATAGATCACAGGGGCGGCTACGAGCAGTACTTC. It specifies CASSIDHRGGYEQYF.

The CDR3 region is CASSIVRPGTGRQPQHF. The CDR3 bases are TGTGCCAGTAGTATAGTAAGGCCGGGGACAGGGCGGCAGCCCCAGCATTTT. The V call is TRBV19, the J call TRBJ1-5; 9 bases agree with TRBD1. Germline CDR1 and CDR2: LNHDA and SQIVND (reference sequence). The CDR3 loop spans 17 amino acids. V gave up 1 base and J gave up 7 bases; unmatched junction bases: 11.

The chain has TRBV3-1 (or the pseudogene TRBV3-2) and TRBJ2-1, with D maybe TRBD2 (6 bases). V lost 4 bases and J lost 10, with 14 bases in between. The CDR3 consists of 13 residues. The V gene's germline CDR1 is LGHDT and CDR2 YNNKEL (reference sequence). The CDR3 coding sequence is TGTGCCAGCAGCCGCCGGGACTCGGGGGAGCAGTTCTTC. Its translation is CASSRRDSGEQFF.

The rearrangement uses TRBV4-2 and TRBJ2-6, with 11 bases lining up with TRBD1. The CDR3 length is 17 residues. The germline V gene has CDR1 LGHNA and CDR2 YNFKEQ. V trimming: 5 bases; J trimming: 6 bases; junction bases outside the gene matches: 9. The CDR3 loop is CASSSGQGAYMANVLTF. In DNA, the CDR3 is TGTGCCAGCAGCTCAGGACAGGGGGCGTATATGGCCAACGTCCTGACTTTC.

The table lists this clone with a count of one. V is TRBV27 and J is TRBJ2-1; no definite D call. The CDR3 runs to 15 residues. Between the trimmed V and J ends, which lost 3 bases and 8 bases, there was a span of 17 bases. In germline, CDR1 is MNHEY, CDR2 SMNVEV (reference sequence). CDR3 nucleotide sequence: TGTGCCAGCAGTTTTAGAGCCGAGCGTTTCTATGAGCAGTTCTTC. Protein: CASSFRAERFYEQFF.

The chain is built from TRBV9 and TRBJ2-1; D is possibly TRBD2 (6 bases). Germline V gene data show CDR1 as SGDLS and CDR2 as YYNGEE. The ends were cut back, 1 base at V and 3 bases at J, with 20 bases in the middle. This CDR3 is built from 18 residues. The CDR3 reads CASSVTPSTSRGYNEQFF. CDR3 DNA sequence: TGTGCCAGCAGCGTAACCCCTTCAACTAGCCGGGGCTACAATGAGCAGTTCTTC.

The chain has TRBV4-2 and TRBJ2-2; 7 positions agree with TRBD1. Germline V gene sequence: CDR1 LGHNA, CDR2 YNFKEQ. The junction had 1 base not matched to a gene; V was cut back by 2 bases and J by 1 base. The CDR3 runs to 15 residues. CDR3 region: CASSQWTGNTGELFF. The CDR3 nucleotides read TGTGCCAGCAGCCAATGGACAGGGAACACCGGGGAGCTGTTTTTT.

The gene calls are TRBV2 and TRBJ2-2, with 8 nucleotides matching TRBD2. The CDR3 extends over 15 amino acids. The trim removed 3 bases at V and 1 base at J, leaving 1 base unmatched. Germline V gene data show CDR1 as SNHLY and CDR2 as FYNNEI. CDR3 region: CASSEGLENTGELFF. The CDR3 nucleotides read TGTGCCAGCAGTGAGGGACTAGAGAACACCGGGGAGCTGTTTTTT.

This clone was seen once. The V and J genes are TRBV7-6 and TRBJ2-3, with TRBD2 identical over 8 bases. After removal of 4 bases from V and 2 bases from J, the junction contained 2 bases not matched to a gene. Germline loops: CDR1 SGHVS, CDR2 FNYEAQ. The CDR3 is 14 amino acids. As DNA, the CDR3 is TGTGCCAGCAGCTCGGGGGGGAACACAGATACGCAGTATTTT. Translated: CASSSGGNTDTQYF.

The chain is built from TRBV13 and TRBJ2-5; no definite D call. Germline-derived CDR1 and CDR2 are PRHDT and FYEKMQ (reference sequence). This CDR3 contains 15 residues. The V and J ends lost 2 bases and 2 bases respectively, with 12 bases between them. CDR3 region: CASSLIGALQETQYF. CDR3 in DNA: TGTGCCAGCAGCTTAATCGGAGCCCTGCAAGAGACCCAGTACTTC. The whole variable domain, filled in from reference TRBV13 and TRBJ2-5, reads AAGVIQSPRHLIKEKRETATLKCYPIPRHDTVYWYQQGPGQDPQFLISFYEKMQSDKGSIPDRFSAQQFSDYHSELNMSSLELGDSALYFCASSLIGALQETQYFGPGTRLLVL.

The V gene is TRBV6-6, the J gene TRBJ1-5; TRBD1 is a possible D gene (5 bases). The CDR3 consists of 13 residues. Germline assignment: CDR1 MNHNY and CDR2 SVGAGI (reference sequence). V lost 8 bases, J lost 9 bases, and 17 bases lay in between. The CDR3 here is CASWARDSRPQHF. The CDR3 coding sequence is TGTGCCAGCTGGGCCCGGGACTCACGGCCCCAGCATTTT.

The chain is built from TRBV19 and TRBJ1-2, with 12 nucleotides matching TRBD1. The CDR3 sequence is 14 residues long. CDR1 is LNHDA, CDR2 SQIVND, per germline (reference sequence). With V trimmed by 8 bases and J by 14 bases, 15 bases remained unmatched. The CDR3 is CASAGLPGQGAQTF. CDR3 DNA: TGTGCCAGTGCCGGCCTCCCGGGACAGGGGGCGCAAACCTTC.

The chain employs TRBV2 and TRBJ1-3; TRBD1 might be the D (6 bases). The V end was cut by 4 bases, the J end by 4 bases, with 20 bases between. The germline V gene has CDR1 SNHLY and CDR2 FYNNEI. This CDR3 contains 17 residues. Written as DNA, the CDR3 is TGTGCCAGCAGTGGCAACCCCGGGACAAGGTGGGGAAACACCATATATTTT. This codes for CASSGNPGTRWGNTIYF. The whole variable domain, filled in from reference TRBV2 and TRBJ1-3, reads EPEVTQTPSHQVTQMGQEVILRCVPISNHLYFYWYRQILGQKVEFLVSFYNNEISEKSEIFDDQFSVERPDGSNFTLKIRSTKLEDSAMYFCASSGNPGTRWGNTIYFGEGSWLTVV.

The gene calls are TRBV28 and TRBJ2-1, with D possibly being TRBD2 (6 bases). This CDR3 contains 15 residues. Germline CDR1 is MDHEN and CDR2 is SYDVKM. V dropped 4 bases and J dropped 10 bases, with 20 bases sitting between them. Here the CDR3 DNA reads TGTGCCAGCAGTTATGGGAGGCTGCTGAGCACGGAGCAGTTCTTC. This codes for CASSYGRLLSTEQFF.

The chain joins TRBV30 to TRBJ2-3, with 7 bases matching TRBD1. The length of the CDR3 is 14 residues. Trimming removed 4 bases from V and 0 bases from J; junction bases left unmatched: 4. Germline V gene sequence: CDR1 GTSNPN, CDR2 SVGIG (reference sequence). The CDR3 reads CAWTLGGSTDTQYF. CDR3 sequence (DNA): TGTGCCTGGACATTAGGGGGCAGCACAGATACGCAGTATTTT.

This chain links TRBV11-2 with TRBJ1-2, with a weak D call TRBD1 (6 bases). Germline CDR1 and CDR2: SGHAT and FQNNGV. The CDR3 covers 15 residues. With 5 bases removed from V and 8 bases from J, the gap between germline ends came to 21 bases. The CDR3 nucleotides are TGTGCCAGCAGCCAGACCGGGACATCAGGTGGCGGCTACACCTTC. Amino acid sequence: CASSQTGTSGGGYTF.

This clone was found a few times. The chain links TRBV5-8 to TRBJ1-4, with 7 bases lining up with TRBD1. Germline V gene lookup returns CDR1 SGHTS and CDR2 YDEGEE. V trimming: 1 base; J trimming: 8 bases; junction bases outside the gene matches: 11. The CDR3 has 16 amino acids. CDR3 loop: CASSLPIGTAREKLFF. The DNA of the CDR3 is TGTGCCAGCAGCTTGCCCATTGGGACAGCCCGGGAAAAACTGTTTTTT.

The V gene is TRBV5-4, the J gene TRBJ2-5; no firm D call. V lost 7 bases, J lost 5 bases, and 9 bases lay in between. Germline lookup yields CDR1 SGHNT and CDR2 YYREEE (reference sequence). CDR3 size: 11 residues. The CDR3 spells CASRLHETQYF. CDR3 DNA sequence: TGTGCCAGCCGACTTCACGAGACCCAGTACTTC.